This entry lists 13 T cell receptor beta chains sequenced from one sample in a study of T cells after yellow fever vaccination (dated by TCRdb to about 2019). Libraries were built with 5' RACE. These reads were obtained on an Illumina HiSeq 2500. The public reads were run again by TCRdb, first through fastp at Q25 and then through MiXCR, and only productive beta chains were kept. Rows are combined by CDR3 protein, so each entry shows the most common genes and DNA. This sample is represented by about 240,000 distinct CDR3 sequences; roughly 7.2% of them were singletons. The ten biggest clones cover approximately 0.84% of the sample. Reading the label with the study, this specimen's treatment or condition is: live attenuated yellow fever vaccine strain. This material consisted of CD4+ T cells sorted from PBMCs, taken 15 days after the yellow fever booster vaccination. The receptors were gathered from a man aged 25-45 years who received the YFV17D yellow fever vaccine.

This clonotype was counted only a few times. This chain joins TRBV19 and TRBJ1-6, with 7 nucleotides matching TRBD1. The V and J ends lost 9 bases and 5 bases, in that order; junction bases with no gene match: 7. The germline V gene encodes CDR1 LNHDA and CDR2 SQIVND (reference sequence). This CDR3 spans 14 amino acids. The CDR3 DNA reads as TGTGCCAGCTCACCGGGACAGCATAATTCACCCCTCCACTTT. Its protein product is CASSPGQHNSPLHF.

The J gene is TRBJ2-7, the V gene TRBV12-3 or TRBV12-4, with D unresolved. The CDR3 contains 13 residues. With 6 bases removed from V and 2 bases from J, the gap between germline ends came to 11 bases. CDR3 sequence reads: CASSQGPTYEQYF. The CDR3 DNA reads TGTGCCAGCAGCCAAGGCCCGACCTACGAGCAGTACTTC.

The V and J genes are TRBV15 and TRBJ1-3, with D possibly matching TRBD1 (5 bases). V lost 0 bases, J lost 7 bases, and 13 bases lay in between. Germline CDR1 reads LNHNV; CDR2 reads YYDKDF (reference sequence). The CDR3 is 15 amino acids. CDR3 sequence reads: CATSRDRASINTIYF. The CDR3 coding sequence is TGTGCCACCAGCAGAGACAGGGCTTCGATCAACACCATATATTTT. Based on the CDR3 plus reference TRBV15 and TRBJ1-3, the full variable domain is DAMVIQNPRYQVTQFGKPVTLSCSQTLNHNVMYWYQQKSSQAPKLLFHYYDKDFNNEADTPDNFQSRRPNTSFCFLDIRSPGLGDTAMYLCATSRDRASINTIYFGEGSWLTVV.

Ten or more counts support this clonotype. This sequence joins TRBV11-2 and TRBJ2-1; a possible D gene is TRBD1 (5 bases). V lost 5 bases, J lost 5 bases, and 16 bases lay in between. The CDR3 runs to 15 residues. The germline V gene encodes CDR1 SGHAT and CDR2 FQNNGV. Here the CDR3 DNA reads TGTGCCAGCAGCCGACGAGCAGGGCACGACAATGAGCAGTTCTTC. Translation gives CASSRRAGHDNEQFF.

This clonotype was counted only a few times. The gene calls are TRBV7-3 and TRBJ2-1; TRBD2 matches at 7 bases. The CDR3 covers 16 residues. V dropped 5 bases and J dropped 4; count of bases not matched to a gene: 11. CDR1 SGHTA and CDR2 FQGTGA come from the germline V gene. CDR3 in amino acids: CASSLTRLAAYNEQFF. The CDR3 nucleotides are TGTGCCAGCAGCCTGACACGGCTAGCGGCTTACAATGAGCAGTTCTTC.

The chain carries TRBV20-1 and TRBJ2-3; 7 bases are a match to TRBD1. Germline lookup yields CDR1 DFQATT and CDR2 SNEGSKA (reference sequence). The CDR3 is made up of 14 amino acids. V was clipped by 6 bases and J by 2 bases; unmatched bases: 8. For the CDR3, the DNA is TGCAGTGCGATCTGGGACAGCAACACAGATACGCAGTATTTT. Amino acids: CSAIWDSNTDTQYF.

The chain uses TRBV5-1 and TRBJ1-4; 8 positions match TRBD1. CDR3 length: 19 residues. Germline CDR1 is SGHRS and CDR2 is YFSETQ. V lost 4 bases, J lost 2 bases, and 16 bases stayed unmatched. The DNA of the CDR3 is TGCGCCAGCAGCCCAGGGGGCAGGGGGCTTATTCCGACTAATGAAAAACTGTTTTTT. It encodes CASSPGGRGLIPTNEKLFF.

This clonotype was detected only a few times. The J gene is TRBJ1-2, the V gene TRBV7-2; no definite D call. V was shortened by 6 bases and J by 3 bases, with 8 bases between the two germline ends. Per germline, CDR1 SGHTA and CDR2 FQGNSA. The CDR3 spans 12 residues. CDR3 in amino acids: CASSERDYGYTF. The CDR3, as DNA: TGTGCCAGCAGTGAAAGGGACTATGGCTACACCTTC.

This clonotype appeared a few times. The chain recombines TRBV19 with TRBJ2-5; D remains ambiguous. Germline CDR1 is LNHDA and CDR2 is SQIVND (reference sequence). With 6 bases removed from V and 4 bases from J, the gap between germline ends came to 15 bases. The CDR3 is 14 residues long. The CDR3 nucleotides are TGTGCCAGTAGGAGCCCGGGCCTGGGAGAGACCCAGTACTTC. Translating gives CASRSPGLGETQYF.

The V call is TRBV5-1, the J call TRBJ2-5; D is uncertain. CDR1 is SGHRS, CDR2 YFSETQ, per germline. Trimming left V 0 bases short and J 3 bases short, with 9 bases between. The CDR3 loop spans 14 amino acids. The CDR3 DNA reads TGCGCCAGCAGCTTGGCCTTCCGGGAAGAGACCCAGTACTTC. This codes for CASSLAFREETQYF.

This clonotype appeared many times. The chain joins TRBV29-1 to TRBJ2-7; perhaps TRBD1 as D (6 bases). V lost 4 bases and J lost 3, with 13 bases in between. This CDR3 is built from 13 residues. Germline CDR1 SQVTM, CDR2 ANQGSEA. CDR3 bases: TGCAGCGTTGCCTACAGGGTGGGCTACGAGCAGTACTTC. As protein: CSVAYRVGYEQYF.

This clonotype was seen many times. The chain recombines TRBV20-1 with TRBJ1-1; 7 nucleotides align to TRBD1. Germline V gene data show CDR1 as DFQATT and CDR2 as SNEGSKA (reference sequence). The CDR3 extends over 14 amino acids. V gave up 6 bases and J gave up 5 bases; unmatched junction bases: 12. CDR3: CSAIPGAGGTEAFF. CDR3 coding DNA: TGCAGTGCCATTCCGGGGGCAGGGGGAACTGAAGCTTTCTTT.

At least ten counts were recorded for this clonotype. This chain links TRBV7-9 with TRBJ2-7, with a tentative D call TRBD1 (6 bases). Trimming removed 5 bases at V and 2 bases at J, with 13 bases between. CDR1 is SEHNR and CDR2 is FQNEAQ in the germline V gene (reference sequence). The CDR3 is 14 residues long. The chain's CDR3 is CASSPPGTTYEQYF. Here the CDR3 DNA reads TGTGCCAGCAGCCCCCCCGGGACAACCTACGAGCAGTACTTC.